One sample yielded the 27 T cell receptor beta chains listed below, sequenced in a study of blood T cell repertoires in COVID-19. Repertoires were generated with immunoSEQ multiplex PCR, while TCRdb's copy carries only in-frame clones and drops some. The profile shows approximately 89,000 clones, roughly 78% of them singletons. What was sequenced was peripheral blood. The origin of the receptors is a woman aged 80 or over with acute or convalescent COVID-19.

The chain joins TRBV14 to TRBJ1-1; 8 bases align to TRBD1. J gave up 11 bases and V 1 base, and 6 bases lay outside the gene matches. Germline V gives CDR1 SGHDN, CDR2 FVKESK. This CDR3 spans 13 amino acids. CDR3 sequence (DNA): TGTGCCAGCAGCCAAGTAAGACAGGGGCTGGCTTTCTTT. Amino acid sequence: CASSQVRQGLAFF. The full variable domain, with the rest looked up from reference TRBV14 and TRBJ1-1, is EAGVTQFPSHSVIEKGQTVTLRCDPISGHDNLYWYRRVMGKEIKFLLHFVKESKQDESGMPNNRFLAERTGGTYSTLKVQPAELEDSGVYFCASSQVRQGLAFFGQGTRLTVV.

The chain couples TRBV20-1 to TRBJ1-1, with D possibly TRBD1 on 5 matching bases. The V and J ends lost 3 bases and 1 base respectively, with 9 bases between them. The CDR3 consists of 13 residues. CDR1 and CDR2 from the germline V gene are DFQATT and SNEGSKA (reference sequence). In DNA, the CDR3 is TGCAGTGCTAGTAGGCAGGGGAACACTGAAGCTTTCTTT. Amino acids: CSASRQGNTEAFF.

The rearrangement uses TRBV21-1 and TRBJ1-5; TRBD1 reflects the table's D call only, with no check against the DNA. TRBV21-1 is deemed a pseudogene. The CDR3 is made up of 15 amino acids. CDR3 sequence: CASSNREGGYQPQHF. The CDR3 region has the DNA TGTGCCAGCAGCAATAGGGAAGGGGGCTATCAGCCCCAGCATTTT.

The chain joins TRBV14 to TRBJ1-2; 7 bases align to TRBD1. The CDR3 is 14 residues long. The germline V gene encodes CDR1 SGHDN and CDR2 FVKESK. V gave up 6 bases and J gave up 6 bases; unmatched junction bases: 10. The CDR3 sequence: CASRLSGTANGYTF. The DNA for the CDR3 is TGTGCCAGCAGACTTTCTGGGACAGCCAATGGCTACACCTTC.

V and J are TRBV28 and TRBJ1-6, with TRBD1 as a possible D gene (5 bases). The CDR3 spans 15 residues. Germline V gene data show CDR1 as MDHEN and CDR2 as SYDVKM. The V end lost 6 bases, the J end lost 7 bases, and 16 bases lay between the germline ends. DNA for the CDR3: TGTGCCAGCAGGCAGGGATTATCGCGGAATTCACCCCTCCACTTT. Translation gives CASRQGLSRNSPLHF.

The chain uses TRBV27 and TRBJ2-7; TRBD1 aligns across 9 bases. V lost 4 bases and J lost 3; bases outside the gene matches: 7. The V gene's germline CDR1 is MNHEY and CDR2 SMNVEV (reference sequence). The CDR3 covers 15 residues. As DNA, the CDR3 is TGTGCCAGCAGTTCCACCGGGACAGGGCTCTACGAGCAGTACTTC. Translated: CASSSTGTGLYEQYF.

V usage is TRBV7-2 and J usage is TRBJ2-1; 16 bases line up with TRBD2. The length of the CDR3 is 16 residues. Germline V lookup: CDR1 SGHTA, CDR2 FQGNSA. V lost 5 bases, J lost 5 bases, and 3 bases stayed unmatched. The DNA of the CDR3 is TGTGCCAGCAGCGGGACTAGCGGGGGGGGAGACAATGAGCAGTTCTTC. Its protein product is CASSGTSGGGDNEQFF.

The chain employs TRBV5-6 and TRBJ1-5; 7 positions match TRBD1. V lost 4 bases, J lost 4 bases, and 5 bases stayed unmatched. Germline V gene lookup returns CDR1 SGHDT and CDR2 YYEEEE. This CDR3 region has 14 residues. The CDR3 is CASSQGTANQPQHF. The CDR3 DNA sequence: TGTGCCAGCAGCCAAGGGACAGCAAATCAGCCCCAGCATTTT.

V usage is TRBV5-1 and J usage is TRBJ2-3; 15 bases map to TRBD2. Trimming removed 4 bases from V and 6 bases from J; junction bases left unmatched: 6. The CDR3 length is 16 residues. Germline V CDR1 and CDR2: SGHRS, YFSETQ. The CDR3 spells CASSPGLAGGRDTQYF. CDR3 in DNA: TGCGCCAGCAGCCCCGGACTAGCGGGGGGGAGGGATACGCAGTATTTT.

The rearrangement uses TRBV25-1 and TRBJ2-4, with D perhaps matching TRBD2 (5 bases). Between the trimmed V and J ends, which lost 1 base and 2 bases, there was a span of 9 bases. CDR1 is MGHDK and CDR2 is SYGVNS in the germline V gene. This CDR3 region has 15 residues. CDR3 sequence: CASSESGNPKNIQYF. The CDR3 DNA sequence: TGTGCCAGCAGTGAATCGGGGAATCCCAAAAACATTCAGTACTTC.

The V and J genes are TRBV23-1 and TRBJ1-3; D might be TRBD1 (6 bases). TRBV23-1 belongs to the ORF category, with a function that is uncertain. This CDR3 comprises 17 residues. V was cut by 3 bases and J by 2 bases, with 17 bases left in between. The CDR3 nucleotides read TGCGCCAGCAGTCAGCCGGGACAAACGTCGGCTGGAAACACCATATATTTT. Protein product: CASSQPGQTSAGNTIYF.

A few counts support this clone. This sequence joins TRBV5-1 and TRBJ2-5, with 9 bases matching TRBD2. The germline V gene encodes CDR1 SGHRS and CDR2 YFSETQ. This CDR3 is built from 16 residues. V lost 0 bases to trimming and J lost 4 bases; unmatched junction nucleotides: 7. The CDR3 DNA follows: TGCGCCAGCAGCTTGGGAGGTAGCGGGAGCCGAGAGACCCAGTACTTC. It codes for CASSLGGSGSRETQYF.

This clone has just one count. The rearrangement joins TRBV9 to TRBJ2-2, with a possible D match to TRBD1 (5 bases). From germline, CDR1 is SGDLS and CDR2 YYNGEE. V dropped 0 bases and J dropped 5 bases, with 14 bases sitting between them. The CDR3 loop spans 16 amino acids. This chain's CDR3 is CASSVALPGLTGELFF. As DNA, the CDR3 is TGTGCCAGCAGCGTAGCCTTACCAGGGTTAACCGGGGAGCTGTTTTTT. Looking up the rest from reference TRBV9 and TRBJ2-2 gives the full variable domain: DSGVTQTPKHLITATGQRVTLRCSPRSGDLSVYWYQQSLDQGLQFLIQYYNGEERAKGNILERFSAQQFPDLHSELNLSSLELGDSALYFCASSVALPGLTGELFFGEGSRLTVL.

The chain recombines TRBV18 with TRBJ2-7; D gene ambiguous. From germline, CDR1 is KGHSH and CDR2 LQKENI. V was shortened by 2 bases and J by 7 bases, with 6 bases between the two germline ends. This CDR3 is 11 amino acids long. The CDR3 sequence is CASSPSEEQYF. The CDR3 bases are TGTGCCAGCTCACCATCAGAAGAGCAGTACTTC.

The chain joins TRBV5-5 to TRBJ1-1; D is unclear. The CDR3 has 13 amino acids. In germline, CDR1 is SGHKS, CDR2 YYEKEE (reference sequence). V lost 1 base to trimming and J lost 1 base, with 5 bases between them. The CDR3 here is CASSLQANTEAFF. The CDR3 region has the DNA TGTGCCAGCAGCTTGCAAGCGAACACTGAAGCTTTCTTT.

V gene TRBV5-1 combines with J gene TRBJ2-7; 7 nucleotides line up with TRBD1. The CDR3 is made up of 14 amino acids. The germline CDR1 and CDR2 sequences are SGHRS and YFSETQ. The V gene end was trimmed by 4 bases and the J gene end by 2 bases; junction bases not matched to a gene: 6. CDR3 amino acids: CASSTRQGAYEQYF. The CDR3 DNA reads TGCGCCAGCAGCACCAGACAGGGCGCCTACGAGCAGTACTTC.

This chain connects TRBV11-2 to TRBJ2-7, with D maybe TRBD1 (5 bases). The CDR3 contains 14 residues. The V end lost 6 bases, the J end lost 0 bases, and 12 bases lay between the germline ends. Germline CDR1 and CDR2: SGHAT and FQNNGV. The CDR3 reads CASSNQGFSYEQYF. The CDR3, as DNA: TGTGCCAGCAGTAACCAGGGATTCTCCTACGAGCAGTACTTC.

This rearrangement joins TRBV6-1 to TRBJ1-1, with D perhaps TRBD1 (6 bases). The CDR3 has 12 amino acids. Trimming cost V 1 base and J 9 bases, with 9 bases left between them. Germline CDR1 MNHNS, CDR2 SASEGT. CDR3 nucleotide sequence: TGTGCCAGCAGTGAAGAAGGACAGAAAGCTTTCTTT. Amino acids: CASSEEGQKAFF.

The chain has TRBV21-1 and TRBJ1-6; the D call of TRBD1 is as the table states it, not checked on the DNA. TRBV21-1 is labeled a pseudogene. The CDR3 spans 17 residues. Written as DNA, the CDR3 is TGTGCCAGCAGCAAAGCGCTAAGGGGGCCCTATAATTCACCCCTCCACTTT. Protein: CASSKALRGPYNSPLHF.

This clone was found once. This sequence joins TRBV7-9 and TRBJ1-2; D possibly corresponds to TRBD1 (6 bases). This CDR3 spans 18 amino acids. CDR1 is SEHNR and CDR2 is FQNEAQ in the germline V gene (reference sequence). V was trimmed by 5 bases and J by 3 bases, leaving 25 bases between them. CDR3 nucleotide sequence: TGTGCCAGCAGCGTAGGTCGCCGGGACACCCCGTCTCACTATGGCTACACCTTC. Amino acids: CASSVGRRDTPSHYGYTF.

The chain couples TRBV5-1 to TRBJ2-7; D may be TRBD2 (6 bases). Trimming cost V 4 bases and J 2 bases, with 19 bases left between them. This CDR3 has 16 residues. Germline CDR1 reads SGHRS; CDR2 reads YFSETQ. This CDR3 is CASSPTPGGVPYEQYF. The CDR3 nucleotides read TGCGCCAGCAGCCCAACCCCCGGCGGGGTTCCCTACGAGCAGTACTTC.

V usage is TRBV5-1 and J usage is TRBJ2-7; D is possibly TRBD2 (6 bases). The ends were cut back, 0 bases at V and 6 bases at J, with 10 bases in the middle. CDR3 size: 13 residues. The V gene's germline CDR1 is SGHRS and CDR2 YFSETQ. The CDR3, as DNA: TGCGCCAGCAGCTTGGTTCAGGGACTCGAGCAGTACTTC. Its translation is CASSLVQGLEQYF.

The CDR3 protein is CASSPIQGGSTEAFF. As DNA, the CDR3 is TGTGCCAGCTCACCAATCCAGGGAGGAAGCACTGAAGCTTTCTTT. V gene TRBV18 combines with J gene TRBJ1-1; TRBD1 is a possible D gene (5 bases). CDR1 and CDR2 (germline): KGHSH, LQKENI. Trimming took off 2 bases at V and 4 bases at J, with 14 bases between the two ends. This CDR3 is 15 amino acids long. Together with reference TRBV18 and TRBJ1-1, the CDR3 gives the full variable domain: NAGVMQNPRHLVRRRGQEARLRCSPMKGHSHVYWYRQLPEEGLKFMVYLQKENIIDESGMPKERFSAEFPKEGPSILRIQQVVRGDSAAYFCASSPIQGGSTEAFFGQGTRLTVV.

Details on this clone: Other DNA sequences in the sample encode the same CDR3. The CDR3: CAWSLRGNQPQHF. CDR3 coding DNA: TGTGCCTGGAGTCTTAGGGGTAATCAGCCCCAGCATTTT. J is TRBJ1-5 and V is TRBV30; D perhaps matches TRBD1 (5 bases). In germline, CDR1 is GTSNPN, CDR2 SVGIG (reference sequence). CDR3 length: 13 amino acids. V dropped 2 bases and J dropped 4 bases, with 9 bases sitting between them.

This sequence joins TRBV2 and TRBJ1-2; weak D call: TRBD1 (6 bases). In germline, CDR1 is SNHLY, CDR2 FYNNEI. Trimming took 3 bases from V and 5 from J, leaving 13 bases between them. There are 14 residues in the CDR3. The CDR3 sequence: CASSEDSFLYGYTF. DNA of the CDR3: TGTGCCAGCAGTGAGGACAGTTTCCTATATGGCTACACCTTC.

This clone is judged medium-sized. This chain links TRBV7-8 with TRBJ2-3; maybe TRBD2 (7 bases). In germline, CDR1 is SGHVS, CDR2 FQNEAQ. V was clipped by 1 base and J by 1 base, with 9 bases between them. The CDR3 runs to 15 residues. CDR3 region: CASSLGGGRTDTQYF. In DNA, the CDR3 is TGTGCCAGCAGCTTAGGGGGGGGCCGCACAGATACGCAGTATTTT.

This clone was found a few times. This rearrangement joins TRBV5-6 to TRBJ1-1; the D gene is possibly TRBD1 (6 bases). Trimming pared 0 bases from V and 5 bases from J, leaving 11 bases between. The CDR3 loop spans 14 amino acids. The germline V gene has CDR1 SGHDT and CDR2 YYEEEE. CDR3 sequence reads: CASSLGRGATEAFF. As DNA, the CDR3 is TGTGCCAGCAGCTTGGGACGGGGGGCAACTGAAGCTTTCTTT. Based on the CDR3 plus reference TRBV5-6 and TRBJ1-1, the full variable domain is DAGVTQSPTHLIKTRGQQVTLRCSPKSGHDTVSWYQQALGQGPQFIFQYYEEEERQRGNFPDRFSGHQFPNYSSELNVNALLLGDSALYLCASSLGRGATEAFFGQGTRLTVV.